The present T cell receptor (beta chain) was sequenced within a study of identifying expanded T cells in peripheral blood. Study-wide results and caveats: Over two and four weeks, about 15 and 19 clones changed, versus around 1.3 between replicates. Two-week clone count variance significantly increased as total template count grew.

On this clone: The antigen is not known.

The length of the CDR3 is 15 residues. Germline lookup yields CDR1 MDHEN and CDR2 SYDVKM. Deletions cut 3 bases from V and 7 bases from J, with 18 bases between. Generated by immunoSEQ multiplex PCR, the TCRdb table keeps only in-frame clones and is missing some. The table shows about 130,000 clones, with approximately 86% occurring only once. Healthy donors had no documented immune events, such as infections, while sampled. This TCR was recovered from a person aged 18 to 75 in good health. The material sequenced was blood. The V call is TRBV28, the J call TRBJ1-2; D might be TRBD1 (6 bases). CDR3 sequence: CASSFPASKGGGYTF. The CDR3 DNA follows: TGTGCCAGCAGTTTTCCCGCCTCGAAGGGGGGTGGCTACACCTTC.